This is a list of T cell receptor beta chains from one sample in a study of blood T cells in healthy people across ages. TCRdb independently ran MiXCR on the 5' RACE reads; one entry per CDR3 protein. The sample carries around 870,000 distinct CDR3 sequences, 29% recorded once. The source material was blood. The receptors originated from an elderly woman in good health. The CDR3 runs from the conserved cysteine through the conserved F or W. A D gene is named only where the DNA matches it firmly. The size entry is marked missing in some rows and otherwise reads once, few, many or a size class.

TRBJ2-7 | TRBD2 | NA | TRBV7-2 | CASSARGLAKEQYF | TGTGCCAGCAGCGCGAGGGGACTAGCGAAGGAGCAGTACTTC
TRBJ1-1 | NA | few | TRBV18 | CASSPTAGMNTEAFF | TGTGCCAGCTCACCTACGGCAGGGATGAACACTGAAGCTTTCTTT
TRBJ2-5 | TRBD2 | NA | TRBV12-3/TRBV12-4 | CASSLGTSEAQKTQYF | TGTGCCAGCAGTCTAGGGACTAGTGAGGCCCAGAAGACCCAGTACTTC
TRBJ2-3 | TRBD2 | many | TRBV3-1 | CASSQSMERGAGTQYF | TGTGCCAGCAGCCAATCCATGGAGCGGGGGGCCGGTACGCAGTATTTT
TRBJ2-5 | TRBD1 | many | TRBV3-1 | CASISRGQNQETQYF | TGTGCCAGCATCTCCCGGGGACAGAACCAAGAGACCCAGTACTTC
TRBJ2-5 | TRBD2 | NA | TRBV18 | CASSPPSGSRETQHF | TGTGCCAGCTCACCACCCAGCGGGAGTCGAGAGACCCAGCACTTC
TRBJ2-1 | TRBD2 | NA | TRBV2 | CASSEARGGYNEQFF | TGTGCCAGCAGTGAGGCACGGGGGGGCTACAATGAGCAGTTCTTC
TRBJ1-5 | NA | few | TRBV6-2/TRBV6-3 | CASSYSSGRAGQPQHF | TGTGCCAGCAGTTACTCGTCGGGTAGGGCGGGTCAGCCCCAGCATTTT
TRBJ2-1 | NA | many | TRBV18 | CASSPQRGGNEQFF | TGTGCCAGCTCACCACAAAGGGGGGGCAATGAGCAGTTCTTC
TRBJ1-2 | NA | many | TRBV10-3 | CAISESKGFYGYTF | TGTGCCATCAGTGAGTCGAAGGGATTCTATGGCTACACCTTC
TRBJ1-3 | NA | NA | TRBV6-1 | CASSATGIGNTIYF | TGTGCCAGCAGTGCAACAGGGATCGGAAACACCATATATTTT
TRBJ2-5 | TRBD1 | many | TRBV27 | CASGFLGTAKETQYF | TGTGCCAGCGGATTCCTTGGGACAGCGAAAGAGACCCAGTACTTC
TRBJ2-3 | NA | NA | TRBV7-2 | CASSLEYGSATDTQYF | TGTGCCAGCAGCTTAGAGTACGGGAGCGCCACAGATACGCAGTATTTT
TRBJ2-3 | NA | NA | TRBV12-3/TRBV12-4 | CASSSAITPSTDTQYF | TGTGCCAGCAGTTCCGCCATCACGCCTAGCACAGATACGCAGTATTTT
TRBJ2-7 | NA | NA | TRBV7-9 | CAGSLTGYEQYF | TGTGCCGGCAGTCTAACAGGGTACGAGCAGTACTTC
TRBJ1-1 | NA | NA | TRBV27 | CASSFSERGNTEAFF | TGTGCCAGCAGTTTTAGTGAGCGGGGAAACACTGAAGCTTTCTTT
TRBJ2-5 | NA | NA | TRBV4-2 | CASSQDGGPVGETQYF | TGTGCCAGCAGCCAAGATGGGGGGCCCGTGGGTGAGACCCAGTACTTC
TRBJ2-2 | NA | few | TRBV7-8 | CASSLEADTVPGELFF | TGTGCCAGCAGCTTAGAGGCGGACACGGTTCCCGGGGAGCTGTTTTTT
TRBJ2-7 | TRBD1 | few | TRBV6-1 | CASSGRGGFGEQYF | TGTGCCAGCAGTGGAAGAGGGGGCTTTGGCGAGCAGTACTTC
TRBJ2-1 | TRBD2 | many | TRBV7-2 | CASSLAPLAGDPNEQFF | TGTGCCAGCAGCTTAGCCCCCCTAGCGGGGGACCCAAATGAGCAGTTCTTC
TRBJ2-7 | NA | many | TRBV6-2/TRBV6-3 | CASSYGKAFEQYF | TGTGCCAGCAGTTACGGTAAGGCCTTCGAGCAGTACTTC
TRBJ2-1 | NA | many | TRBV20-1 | CSARRGRGANEQFF | TGCAGTGCTAGAAGGGGCAGGGGGGCCAATGAGCAGTTCTTC
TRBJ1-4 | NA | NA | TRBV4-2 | CASSQAVNEKLFF | TGTGCCAGCAGCCAGGCAGTTAATGAAAAACTGTTTTTT
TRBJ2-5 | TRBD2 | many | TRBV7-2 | CASSVVAGNQETQYF | TGTGCCAGCAGCGTCGTAGCGGGGAACCAAGAGACCCAGTACTTC
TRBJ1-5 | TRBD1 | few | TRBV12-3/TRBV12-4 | CASTNIGGPNQPQHF | TGTGCCAGCACTAATATAGGGGGCCCTAATCAGCCCCAGCATTTT
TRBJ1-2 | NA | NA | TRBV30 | CAWRAREPPIYGYTF | TGTGCCTGGAGAGCCAGGGAGCCCCCTATCTATGGCTACACCTTC
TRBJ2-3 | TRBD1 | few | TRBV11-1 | CASSPNRGYTQYF | TGTGCCAGCAGCCCGAACAGGGGGTATACGCAGTATTTT
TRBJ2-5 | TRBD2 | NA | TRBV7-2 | CASSLELAGLSYNEQYF | TGTGCCAGCAGCTTAGAACTAGCGGGGCTTTCCTACAATGAGCAGTACTTC
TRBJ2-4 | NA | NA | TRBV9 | CASSGGPGAKNIQYF | TGTGCCAGCAGCGGGGGGCCCGGAGCCAAAAACATTCAGTACTTC
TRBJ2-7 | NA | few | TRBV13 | CASSPGTSKSYEQYF | TGTGCCAGCAGCCCGGGGACATCGAAATCCTACGAGCAGTACTTC
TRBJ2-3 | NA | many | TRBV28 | CASSLERGRNTDTQYF | TGTGCCAGCAGTTTGGAAAGGGGCAGAAACACAGATACGCAGTATTTT
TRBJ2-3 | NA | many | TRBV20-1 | CSATKAGKRTDTQYF | TGCAGTGCAACAAAGGCTGGCAAGCGCACAGATACGCAGTATTTT
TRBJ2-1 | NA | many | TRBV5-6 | CASSGRNEQFF | TGTGCCAGCAGCGGACGAAATGAGCAGTTCTTC
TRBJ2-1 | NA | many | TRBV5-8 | CASSLDNNNEQFF | TGTGCCAGCAGCTTGGATAACAACAATGAGCAGTTCTTC
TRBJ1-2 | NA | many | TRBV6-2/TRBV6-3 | CASGLELGGYTF | TGTGCCAGCGGTCTGGAGCTGGGTGGCTACACCTTC
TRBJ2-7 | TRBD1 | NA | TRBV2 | CASSGTVDRGSDEQYF | TGTGCCAGCAGTGGAACCGTGGACAGGGGATCTGACGAGCAGTACTTC
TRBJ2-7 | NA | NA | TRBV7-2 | CASSLARVDYEQYF | TGTGCCAGCAGCTTAGCGAGGGTGGACTACGAGCAGTACTTC
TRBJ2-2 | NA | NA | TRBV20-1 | CSAQNRHSTGELFF | TGCAGTGCCCAGAACAGGCATTCTACCGGGGAGCTGTTTTTT
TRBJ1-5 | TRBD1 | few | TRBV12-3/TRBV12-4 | CASRTDRVGQPQHF | TGTGCCAGCAGGACCGACAGGGTCGGACAGCCCCAGCATTTT
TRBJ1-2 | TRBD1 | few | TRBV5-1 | CASSTSGTGRYGYTF | TGCGCCAGCAGCACCTCCGGGACAGGGAGGTATGGCTACACCTTC
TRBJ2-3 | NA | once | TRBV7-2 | CASSLGGWGRTDTQYF | TGTGCCAGCAGCTTGGGGGGGTGGGGGCGCACAGATACGCAGTATTTT
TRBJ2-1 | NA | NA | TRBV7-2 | CASSLIMGKFHEQFF | TGTGCCAGCAGCTTAATCATGGGGAAGTTCCATGAGCAGTTCTTC
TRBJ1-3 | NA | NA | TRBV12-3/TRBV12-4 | CASSPGNTIYF | TGTGCCAGCAGTCCCGGAAACACCATATATTTT